This entry concerns a single TCR beta chain. These data come from a study of T cell responses to AZD1222 COVID-19 vaccine. Libraries were prepared by immunoSEQ multiplex PCR; TCRdb keeps only in-frame clonotypes and omits some of them. The sample carries 150,000 to 180,000 clones, 87% recorded once. Trimming took 4 bases from V and 5 from J, leaving 14 bases between them. Germline V gene sequence: CDR1 MDHEN, CDR2 SYDVKM. This CDR3 comprises 14 residues. Source: peripheral blood, taken 28 days after the second AZD1222 dose. This receptor was taken from an adult who received the AZD1222 COVID-19 vaccine. The rearrangement links TRBV28 to TRBJ1-1; D perhaps matches TRBD1 (5 bases). The CDR3 nucleotides are TGTGCCAGCAGTTCTCCGCAGGGTAGGACTGAAGCTTTCTTT. This codes for CASSSPQGRTEAFF.